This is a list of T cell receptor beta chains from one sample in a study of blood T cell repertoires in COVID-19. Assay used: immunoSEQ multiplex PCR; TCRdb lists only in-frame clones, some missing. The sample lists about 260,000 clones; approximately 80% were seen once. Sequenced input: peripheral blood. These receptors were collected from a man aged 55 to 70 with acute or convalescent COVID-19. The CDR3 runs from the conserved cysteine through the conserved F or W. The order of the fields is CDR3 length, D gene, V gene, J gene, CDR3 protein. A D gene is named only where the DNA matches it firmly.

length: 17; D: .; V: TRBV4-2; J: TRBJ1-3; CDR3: CASSQGTNRLSGNTIYF
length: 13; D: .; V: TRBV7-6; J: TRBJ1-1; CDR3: CASSLEGDTEAFF
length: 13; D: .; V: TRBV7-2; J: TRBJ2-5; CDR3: CASSRGKRETQYF
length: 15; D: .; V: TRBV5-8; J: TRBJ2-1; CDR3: CASTPVRGGRNEQFF
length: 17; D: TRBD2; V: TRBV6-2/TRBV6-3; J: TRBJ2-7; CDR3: CASSYFGGAGGRGEQYF
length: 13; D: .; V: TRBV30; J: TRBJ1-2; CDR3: CAWSVGQSYGYTF
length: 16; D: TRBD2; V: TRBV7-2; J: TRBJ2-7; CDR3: CASSLTSGRAIDEQYF
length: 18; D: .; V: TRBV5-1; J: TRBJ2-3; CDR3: CASSFAPRRTERTDTQYF
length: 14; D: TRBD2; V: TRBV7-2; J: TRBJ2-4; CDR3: CASSLGLAGGRQYF
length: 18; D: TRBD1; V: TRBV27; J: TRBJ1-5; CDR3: CASSWRGTGVTGNQPQHF
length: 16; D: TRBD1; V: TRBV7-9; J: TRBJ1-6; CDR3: CASSLASGGKRSPLHF
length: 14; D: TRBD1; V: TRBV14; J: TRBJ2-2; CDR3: CASRQGGSTGELFF
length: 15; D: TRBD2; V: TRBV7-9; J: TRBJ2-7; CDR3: CAIEYTAGLTYEQYF
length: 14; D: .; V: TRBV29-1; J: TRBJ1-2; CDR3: CSASSGGGFGGYTF
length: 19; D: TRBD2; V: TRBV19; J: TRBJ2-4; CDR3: CASSTSGTSGGSAKNIQYF
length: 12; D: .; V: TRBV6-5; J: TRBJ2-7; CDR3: CASSLENHEQYF
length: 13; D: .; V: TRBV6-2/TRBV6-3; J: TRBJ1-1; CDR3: CASSYGRGTEAFF
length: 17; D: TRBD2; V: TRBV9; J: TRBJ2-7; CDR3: CASSPTPVRGDDYEQYF
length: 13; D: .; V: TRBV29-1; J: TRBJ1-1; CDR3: CSVVPRGSTEAFF
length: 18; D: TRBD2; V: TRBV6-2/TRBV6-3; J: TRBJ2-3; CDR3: CASSQRLAGGASTDTQYF
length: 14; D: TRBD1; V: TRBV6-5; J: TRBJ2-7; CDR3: CASSRVTGGDEQYF
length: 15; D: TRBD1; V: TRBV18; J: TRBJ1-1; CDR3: CASSRNYGTDTEAFF
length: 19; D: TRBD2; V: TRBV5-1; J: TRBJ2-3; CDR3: CASSLPPEILAGRPDTQYF
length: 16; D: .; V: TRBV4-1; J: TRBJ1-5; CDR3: CASSQDFNLRNQPQHF
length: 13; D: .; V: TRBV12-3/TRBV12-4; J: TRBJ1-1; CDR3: CASSLRQHTEAFF
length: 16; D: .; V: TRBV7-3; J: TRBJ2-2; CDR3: CASSLMGGGDTGELFF
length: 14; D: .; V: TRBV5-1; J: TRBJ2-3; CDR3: CASSLKHNTDTQYF
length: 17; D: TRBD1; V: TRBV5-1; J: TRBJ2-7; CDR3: CASSLGPSGQGRHEQYF
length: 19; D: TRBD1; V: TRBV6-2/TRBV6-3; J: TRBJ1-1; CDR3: CASSQHIRAAQGAVTEAFF
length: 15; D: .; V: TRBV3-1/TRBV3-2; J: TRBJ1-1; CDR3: CASSQKRGGVTEAFF
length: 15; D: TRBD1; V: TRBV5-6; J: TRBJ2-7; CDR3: CASSSSGTGFYEQYF
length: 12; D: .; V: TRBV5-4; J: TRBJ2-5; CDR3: CASSLAQETQYF
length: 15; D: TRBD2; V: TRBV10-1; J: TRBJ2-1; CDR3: CASSSRTGGRYEQFF